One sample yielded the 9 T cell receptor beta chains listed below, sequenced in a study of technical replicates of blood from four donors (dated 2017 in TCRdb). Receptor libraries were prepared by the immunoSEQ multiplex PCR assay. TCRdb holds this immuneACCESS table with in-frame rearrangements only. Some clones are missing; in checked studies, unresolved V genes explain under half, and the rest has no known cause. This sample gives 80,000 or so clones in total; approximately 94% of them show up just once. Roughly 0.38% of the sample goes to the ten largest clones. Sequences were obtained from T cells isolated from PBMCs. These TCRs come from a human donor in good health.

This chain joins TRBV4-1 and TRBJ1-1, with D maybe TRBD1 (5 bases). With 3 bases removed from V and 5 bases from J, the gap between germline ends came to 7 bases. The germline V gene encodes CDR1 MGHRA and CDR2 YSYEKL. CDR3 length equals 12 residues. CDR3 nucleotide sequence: TGCGCCAGCAGCCAGAAGGGGACTGAAGCTTTCTTT. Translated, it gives CASSQKGTEAFF.

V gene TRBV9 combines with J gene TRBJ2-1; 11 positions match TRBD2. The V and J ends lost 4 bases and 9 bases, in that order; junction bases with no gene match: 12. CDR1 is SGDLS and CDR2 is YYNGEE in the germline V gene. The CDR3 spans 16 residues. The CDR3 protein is CASSPAVTSGKGEQFF. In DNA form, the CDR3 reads TGTGCCAGCAGCCCAGCGGTGACTAGCGGGAAGGGTGAGCAGTTCTTC.

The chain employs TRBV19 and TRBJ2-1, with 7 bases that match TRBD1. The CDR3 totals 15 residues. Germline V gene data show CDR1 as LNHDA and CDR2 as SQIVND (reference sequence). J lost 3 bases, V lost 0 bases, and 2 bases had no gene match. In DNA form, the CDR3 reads TGTGCCAGTAGTATAGAGGACAGGCTCTACAATGAGCAGTTCTTC. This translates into CASSIEDRLYNEQFF.

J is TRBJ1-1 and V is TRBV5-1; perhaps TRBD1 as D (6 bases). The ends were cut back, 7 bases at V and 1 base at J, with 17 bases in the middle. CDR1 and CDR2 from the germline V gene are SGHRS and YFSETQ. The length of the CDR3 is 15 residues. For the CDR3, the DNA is TGCGCCAGCCGAGGGTCAGGGGCGTCGAACACTGAAGCTTTCTTT. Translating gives CASRGSGASNTEAFF.

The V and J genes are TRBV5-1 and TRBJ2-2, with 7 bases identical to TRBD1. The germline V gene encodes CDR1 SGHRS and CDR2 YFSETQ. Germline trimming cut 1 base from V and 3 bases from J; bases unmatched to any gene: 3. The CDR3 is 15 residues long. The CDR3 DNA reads TGCGCCAGCAGCTTGTCGGGACAGCACACCGGGGAGCTGTTTTTT. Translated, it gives CASSLSGQHTGELFF.

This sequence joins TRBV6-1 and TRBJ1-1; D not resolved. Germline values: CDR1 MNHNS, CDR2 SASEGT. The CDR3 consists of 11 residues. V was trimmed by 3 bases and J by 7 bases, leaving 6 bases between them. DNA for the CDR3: TGTGCCAGCAGTGACAACTATGAAGCTTTCTTT. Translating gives CASSDNYEAFF.

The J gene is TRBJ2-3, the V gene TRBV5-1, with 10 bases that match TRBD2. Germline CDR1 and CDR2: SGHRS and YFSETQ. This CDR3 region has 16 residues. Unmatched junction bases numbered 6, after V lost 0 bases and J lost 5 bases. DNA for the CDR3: TGCGCCAGCAGCTTGGGTCCTAGCGGGAGTCTAGATACGCAGTATTTT. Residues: CASSLGPSGSLDTQYF.

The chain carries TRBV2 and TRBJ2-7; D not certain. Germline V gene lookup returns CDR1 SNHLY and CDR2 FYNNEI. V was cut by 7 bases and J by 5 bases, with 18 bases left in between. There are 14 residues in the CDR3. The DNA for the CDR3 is TGTGCCAGCATGGCAGGTCGAATTCCAAACGAGCAGTACTTC. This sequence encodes CASMAGRIPNEQYF.

For the CDR3, the DNA is TGTGCCAGCAGCTTAGACTCTCAGCCCCAGCATTTT. Translation gives CASSLDSQPQHF. The chain recombines TRBV7-9 with TRBJ1-5; no firm D call. The V end lost 1 base, the J end lost 6 bases, and 4 bases lay between the germline ends. CDR1 is SEHNR, CDR2 FQNEAQ, per germline (reference sequence). The CDR3 sequence is 12 residues long.